The 24 T cell receptor beta chains below come from one sample, sequenced in a study of Ad26.COV2.S vaccination and SARS-CoV-2 variants. As for treatment: some 20 received Ad26.COV2.S at low or high dose, single or two shots; five or six received placebo; per-sample allocation not given. Following the first vaccine or placebo injection, samples were taken on day 63. Profiled with immunoSEQ multiplex PCR; TCRdb holds only in-frame clones, not every one. The table shows hundreds of thousands of clones, with 88% occurring only once. The material sequenced was peripheral blood, taken in a trial of Ad26.COV2.S vaccine versus placebo. The receptors shown here come from a person aged 18-60 years who received the Ad26.COV2.S COVID-19 vaccine or a placebo.

This chain links TRBV11-2 with TRBJ2-7, with 9 bases identical to TRBD2. V was clipped by 6 bases and J by 0 bases; unmatched bases: 6. From germline, CDR1 is SGHAT and CDR2 FQNNGV. CDR3 length: 15 residues. CDR3 in amino acids: CASSNSGGTSYEQYF. The CDR3, as DNA: TGTGCCAGCAGTAATAGCGGGGGCACCTCCTACGAGCAGTACTTC.

The gene calls are TRBV11-2 and TRBJ2-7; 7 bases agree with TRBD2. The trim removed 1 base at V and 0 bases at J, leaving 9 bases unmatched. Germline values: CDR1 SGHAT, CDR2 FQNNGV. The CDR3 has 17 amino acids. DNA for the CDR3: TGTGCCAGCAGCTTAGGGACCGGGGGGAGGAGCTCCTACGAGCAGTACTTC. Translation: CASSLGTGGRSSYEQYF.

The V and J genes are TRBV7-3 and TRBJ2-5; D perhaps matches TRBD2 (6 bases). There are 14 residues in the CDR3. V shed 5 bases and J shed 1 base, with 11 bases lying between them. Germline V gene lookup returns CDR1 SGHTA and CDR2 FQGTGA. The CDR3 DNA follows: TGTGCCAGCAGCCACCCCGGGAGCCAAGAGACCCAGTACTTC. Translating gives CASSHPGSQETQYF.

To note about this clone: A junction end diverges from the germline sequence, so it may reflect a read error. This CDR3 is also generated by other DNA sequences in the sample. The CDR3 DNA reads as TGTGCCAGCAATGAAGGGACAACCTACGAGCAGTACTTC. Protein sequence: CASNEGTTYEQYF. The rearrangement links TRBV2 to TRBJ2-7; possibly TRBD1 for D (6 bases). CDR1 and CDR2 from the germline V gene are SNHLY and FYNNEI. The CDR3 runs 13 residues.

The genes are TRBV5-4 and TRBJ1-4; the D is unclear. Trimming left V 1 base short and J 2 bases short, with 12 bases between. This CDR3 comprises 16 residues. Germline values: CDR1 SGHNT, CDR2 YYREEE (reference sequence). CDR3 residues: CASSLPGSQTNEKLFF. CDR3 bases: TGTGCCAGCAGCTTGCCGGGCAGCCAGACTAATGAAAAACTGTTTTTT.

V is TRBV30 and J is TRBJ2-1; D is ambiguous. Germline V gives CDR1 GTSNPN, CDR2 SVGIG (reference sequence). CDR3 size: 13 residues. V lost 8 bases and J 5 bases, leaving 16 bases between the germline ends. CDR3 coding DNA: TGTGCCAGAACAGAAGCTTCTAACAATGAGCAGTTCTTC. Protein sequence: CARTEASNNEQFF.

The chain combines TRBV10-3 with TRBJ2-1, with a tentative D call TRBD2 (6 bases). The germline V and J ends were trimmed by 4 bases and 4 bases, with 14 bases remaining between them. This CDR3 contains 15 residues. Germline V gene data show CDR1 as ENHRY and CDR2 as SYGVKD. The CDR3 region has the DNA TGTGCCATCAGTGGGTCGGAGGGCGGGTACAATGAGCAGTTCTTC. Translation: CAISGSEGGYNEQFF.

This chain joins TRBV6-1 and TRBJ1-5; D ambiguous. Deletions cut 3 bases from V and 9 bases from J, with 15 bases between. The CDR3 is made up of 14 amino acids. Germline assignment: CDR1 MNHNS and CDR2 SASEGT. CDR3 DNA: TGTGCCAGCAGTGAGGAAATCCCTCTGAGGCCCCAGCATTTT. Protein product: CASSEEIPLRPQHF.

In its sample, this clone was seen a few times. The rearrangement links TRBV5-5 to TRBJ1-2; 9 positions match TRBD1. Germline V CDR1 and CDR2: SGHKS, YYEKEE (reference sequence). V was pared by 5 bases and J by 4 bases, with 6 bases of the junction left unmatched. There are 14 residues in the CDR3. For the CDR3, the DNA is TGTGCCAGCAGGATACAGGGGGCGGGCTATGGCTACACCTTC. Amino acid sequence: CASRIQGAGYGYTF.

J is TRBJ2-1 and V is TRBV6-5; D perhaps matches TRBD2 (6 bases). The CDR3 covers 14 residues. The V end was cut by 0 bases, the J end by 6 bases, with 9 bases between. The germline V gene has CDR1 MNHEY and CDR2 SVGAGI. CDR3 in amino acids: CASSYSRDVNEQFF. In DNA form, the CDR3 reads TGTGCCAGCAGTTACTCGCGGGACGTCAATGAGCAGTTCTTC.

This chain connects TRBV10-3 to TRBJ2-3, with TRBD2 identical over 8 bases. Germline trimming cut 10 bases from V and 2 bases from J; bases unmatched to any gene: 11. CDR3 length equals 15 residues. CDR1 and CDR2 from the germline V gene are ENHRY and SYGVKD. CDR3 protein: CATLPTSGVTDTQYF. The CDR3 bases are TGTGCCACCCTACCCACTAGCGGCGTCACAGATACGCAGTATTTT.

The chain combines TRBV6-5 with TRBJ1-1; 9 positions match TRBD1. The CDR3 length is 16 residues. V lost 1 base, J lost 2 bases, and 5 bases stayed unmatched. Germline V gives CDR1 MNHEY, CDR2 SVGAGI. In DNA, the CDR3 is TGTGCCAGCAGTTACTTGCCGGGACAGGGAAACACTGAAGCTTTCTTT. Its protein product is CASSYLPGQGNTEAFF.

The chain uses TRBV28 and TRBJ1-2, with D perhaps matching TRBD1 (5 bases). Germline V gives CDR1 MDHEN, CDR2 SYDVKM. The CDR3 is 15 residues long. V lost 2 bases and J 5 bases, leaving 15 bases between the germline ends. CDR3 residues: CASSLQGSDKYGYTF. The CDR3 DNA is TGTGCCAGCAGTTTACAGGGTTCAGACAAATATGGCTACACCTTC.

The chain links TRBV6-2 or TRBV6-3 to TRBJ2-7; D is unclear. V lost 6 bases and J 1 base, leaving 7 bases between the germline ends. There are 12 residues in the CDR3. Per germline, CDR1 MNHEY and CDR2 SVGEGT. CDR3 sequence (DNA): TGTGCCAGCAGCCCTCGATCCTACGAGCAGTACTTC. Its protein is CASSPRSYEQYF.

The chain has TRBV5-1 and TRBJ2-1, with 7 bases identical to TRBD1. This CDR3 spans 16 amino acids. Germline V gene lookup returns CDR1 SGHRS and CDR2 YFSETQ. The ends lost 4 bases at V and 1 base at J; junction bases unmatched: 8. DNA of the CDR3: TGCGCCAGCAGCCGGCGTACGGGACAGTCCTACAATGAGCAGTTCTTC. Protein: CASSRRTGQSYNEQFF.

The V call is TRBV30, the J call TRBJ1-2, with D unclear. Germline lookup yields CDR1 GTSNPN and CDR2 SVGIG (reference sequence). Trimming stripped 0 bases from V and 11 bases from J, with 16 bases between. This CDR3 has 13 amino acids. The CDR3 coding sequence is TGTGCCTGGAGTGTACGGAGGGAAACGCTATACACCTTC. Amino acids: CAWSVRRETLYTF.

The chain combines TRBV9 with TRBJ2-5; D not resolved. CDR3 size: 12 residues. V shed 3 bases and J shed 5 bases, with 8 bases lying between them. Germline assignment: CDR1 SGDLS and CDR2 YYNGEE. The CDR3 sequence is CASSGGGETQYF. In DNA, the CDR3 is TGTGCCAGCAGCGGGGGTGGTGAGACCCAGTACTTC.

This chain joins TRBV28 and TRBJ2-5; D is possibly TRBD2 (6 bases). V lost 5 bases, J lost 2 bases, and 18 bases lay in between. The CDR3 is made up of 16 amino acids. The germline V gene encodes CDR1 MDHEN and CDR2 SYDVKM. The CDR3 coding sequence is TGTGCCAGCAGTCCTCACTGGAGGGGAGGACAAGAGACCCAGTACTTC. It is translated as CASSPHWRGGQETQYF. Filled out from reference TRBV28 and TRBJ2-5, the complete variable domain reads DVKVTQSSRYLVKRTGEKVFLECVQDMDHENMFWYRQDPGLGLRLIYFSYDVKMKEKGDIPEGYSVSREKKERFSLILESASTNQTSMYLCASSPHWRGGQETQYFGPGTRLLVL.

J is TRBJ2-5 and V is TRBV7-2; D uncertain. The germline CDR1 and CDR2 sequences are SGHTA and FQGNSA. The CDR3 loop spans 14 amino acids. Deletions cut 5 bases from V and 4 bases from J, with 14 bases between. This CDR3 reads CASSPGPFGETQYF. The CDR3 bases are TGTGCCAGCAGCCCCGGACCCTTCGGAGAGACCCAGTACTTC.

In this sample, this clone turned up a few times. This chain joins TRBV15 and TRBJ1-2; D is unclear. CDR1 is LNHNV and CDR2 is YYDKDF in the germline V gene (reference sequence). CDR3 length: 15 amino acids. V was clipped by 1 base and J by 0 bases, with 9 bases between them. CDR3 DNA: TGTGCCACCAGCAGAGTCCGGGAAGCTAACTATGGCTACACCTTC. As protein: CATSRVREANYGYTF.

The rearrangement joins TRBV5-1 to TRBJ2-2, with TRBD2 matching over 9 bases. The CDR3 is 17 amino acids. CDR1 and CDR2 (germline): SGHRS, YFSETQ. V was clipped by 4 bases and J by 5 bases; unmatched bases: 12. The CDR3 here is CASSLRPGLANTGELFF. DNA for the CDR3: TGCGCCAGCAGCCTCCGACCGGGACTAGCTAATACCGGGGAGCTGTTTTTT.

The chain links TRBV27 to TRBJ2-1; TRBD2 might be the D (5 bases). This CDR3 is 14 amino acids long. CDR1 and CDR2 from the germline V gene are MNHEY and SMNVEV (reference sequence). Trimming shortened V by 2 bases and J by 4 bases, and 9 bases separated the two germline ends. The CDR3 DNA follows: TGTGCCAGCAGTTTAAGGAGGCCGTACAATGAGCAGTTCTTC. Amino acid sequence: CASSLRRPYNEQFF.

The CDR3 loop is CASSYLTSGSTDTQYF. The CDR3 DNA follows: TGTGCCAGCAGTTATTTGACTAGCGGTAGCACAGATACGCAGTATTTT. The rearrangement links TRBV6-2 or TRBV6-3 to TRBJ2-3; TRBD2 matches 9 bases. Germline V gene sequence: CDR1 MNHEY, CDR2 SVGEGT. This CDR3 region has 16 residues. The V gene end was trimmed by 3 bases and the J gene end by 0 bases; junction bases not matched to a gene: 4.

Only one count was recorded for this clone. The chain links TRBV11-2 to TRBJ2-1; D possibly corresponds to TRBD2 (6 bases). The CDR3 sequence is 15 residues long. From germline, CDR1 is SGHAT and CDR2 FQNNGV. V was pared by 2 bases and J by 9 bases, with 17 bases between. The CDR3, as DNA: TGTGCCAGCAGCTTATCGGCGGGGACCCTGTCTGAGCAGTTCTTC. Translation gives CASSLSAGTLSEQFF.